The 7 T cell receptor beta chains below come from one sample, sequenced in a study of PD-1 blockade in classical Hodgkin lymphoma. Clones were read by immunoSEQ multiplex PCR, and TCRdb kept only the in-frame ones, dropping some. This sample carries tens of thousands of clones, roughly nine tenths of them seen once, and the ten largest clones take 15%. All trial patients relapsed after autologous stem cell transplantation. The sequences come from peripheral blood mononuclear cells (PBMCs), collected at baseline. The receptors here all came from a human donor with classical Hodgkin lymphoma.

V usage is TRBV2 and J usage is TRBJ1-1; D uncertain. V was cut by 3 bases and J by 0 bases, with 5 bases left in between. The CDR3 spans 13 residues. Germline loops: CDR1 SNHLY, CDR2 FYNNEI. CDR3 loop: CASSDSLNTEAFF. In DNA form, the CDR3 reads TGTGCCAGCAGTGACAGTTTGAACACTGAAGCTTTCTTT.

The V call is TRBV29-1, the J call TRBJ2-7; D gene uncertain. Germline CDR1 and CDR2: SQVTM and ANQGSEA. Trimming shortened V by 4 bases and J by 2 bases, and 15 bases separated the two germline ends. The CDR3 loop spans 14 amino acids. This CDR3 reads CSVVLLGKPYEQYF. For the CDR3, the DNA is TGCAGCGTTGTTTTATTGGGGAAACCCTACGAGCAGTACTTC.

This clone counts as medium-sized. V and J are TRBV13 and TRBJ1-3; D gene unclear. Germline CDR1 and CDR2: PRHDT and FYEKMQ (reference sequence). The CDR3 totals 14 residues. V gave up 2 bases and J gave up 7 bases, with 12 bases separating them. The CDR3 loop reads CASSLLGRANTIYF. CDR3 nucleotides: TGTGCCAGCAGCTTACTAGGAAGGGCCAACACCATATATTTT.

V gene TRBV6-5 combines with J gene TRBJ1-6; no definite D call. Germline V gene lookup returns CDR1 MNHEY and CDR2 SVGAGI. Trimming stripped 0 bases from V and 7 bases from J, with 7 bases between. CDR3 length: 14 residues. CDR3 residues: CASSYSLRNSPLHF. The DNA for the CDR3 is TGTGCCAGCAGTTACTCGCTCCGGAATTCACCCCTCCACTTT.

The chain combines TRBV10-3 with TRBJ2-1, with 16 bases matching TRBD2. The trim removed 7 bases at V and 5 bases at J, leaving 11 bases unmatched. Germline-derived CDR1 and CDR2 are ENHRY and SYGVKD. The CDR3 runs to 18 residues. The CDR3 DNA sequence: TGTGCCATCACCTCCGGGACTAGCGGGGGGGCGGGCCACAATGAGCAGTTCTTC. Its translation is CAITSGTSGGAGHNEQFF.

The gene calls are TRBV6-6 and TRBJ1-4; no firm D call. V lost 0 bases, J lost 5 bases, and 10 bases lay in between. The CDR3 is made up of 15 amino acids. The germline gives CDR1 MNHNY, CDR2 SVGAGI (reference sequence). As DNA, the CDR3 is TGTGCCAGCAGTTACTCGAACAGTTTAAATGAAAAACTGTTTTTT. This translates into CASSYSNSLNEKLFF.

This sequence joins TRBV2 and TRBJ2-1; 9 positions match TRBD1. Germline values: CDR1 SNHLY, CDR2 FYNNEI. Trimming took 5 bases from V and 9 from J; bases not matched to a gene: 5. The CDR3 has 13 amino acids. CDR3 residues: CASSRDRVGEQFF. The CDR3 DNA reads TGTGCCAGCAGTCGGGACAGGGTGGGTGAGCAGTTCTTC.